This is a list of T cell receptor beta chains from one sample in a study of cytomegalovirus exposure and HLA in healthy donors. Sequenced by immunoSEQ multiplex PCR; TCRdb stores in-frame clones only, minus some. Here the sample spans 150,000 to 180,000 clones, roughly 77% being singletons. Sequencing was carried out using PBMCs. These receptors were collected from a young man in good health and CMV-seropositive. The CDR3 runs from the conserved cysteine through the conserved F or W. The order of the fields is clone size, D gene, CDR3 length, V gene, J gene, CDR3 DNA, CDR3 protein. A D gene is named only where the DNA matches it firmly. The size of a clone is reported for some rows only, either as once, few or many, or as a class for expanded clones.

-,TRBD1,16,TRBV18,TRBJ2-5,TGTGCCAGCTCACCACCCCAGGGGGCAGGGCAAGAGACCCAGTACTTC,CASSPPQGAGQETQYF
-,TRBD1,16,TRBV6-4,TRBJ2-1,TGTGCCAGCAGTGCCATGGGACAGAGCTCCTACAATGAGCAGTTCTTC,CASSAMGQSSYNEQFF
-,TRBD2,14,TRBV5-4,TRBJ2-7,TGTGCCAGCGGAAAAACTAGCGGATCCTACGAGCAGTACTTC,CASGKTSGSYEQYF
-,-,18,TRBV4-1,TRBJ2-1,TGCGCCAGCAGCCAAGAGTCCAGCGGCTTAAGCTCCTACAATGAGCAGTTCTTC,CASSQESSGLSSYNEQFF
few,TRBD1,16,TRBV6-5,TRBJ1-6,TGTGCCAGCAGTTGGGGTAACAGGGGGCTCGGCTCACCCCTCCACTTT,CASSWGNRGLGSPLHF
-,-,14,TRBV6-5,TRBJ1-2,TGTGCCAGCAGCTTTACCCCCGGGAACTATGGCTACACCTTC,CASSFTPGNYGYTF
-,TRBD1,15,TRBV18,TRBJ1-4,TGTGCCAGCTCACCACCAACAGGGGGGAATGAAAAACTGTTTTTT,CASSPPTGGNEKLFF
-,-,16,TRBV25-1,TRBJ1-4,TGTGCCAGCAGTGAATCCAGGGCTGCAACTAATGAAAAACTGTTTTTT,CASSESRAATNEKLFF
-,-,14,TRBV4-3,TRBJ2-2,TGCGCCAGCAGCCAAGTTGGCGGCACCGGGGAGCTGTTTTTT,CASSQVGGTGELFF
-,TRBD1,17,TRBV10-3,TRBJ2-7,TGTGCCATCAGTCGAATTGGGGGACAGGGAAATCCGTACGAGCAGTACTTC,CAISRIGGQGNPYEQYF
-,TRBD1,13,TRBV18,TRBJ1-2,TGTGCCAGCTCATTAGGGGGCGCAAATGGCTACACCTTC,CASSLGGANGYTF
once,-,13,TRBV7-2,TRBJ1-5,TGTGCCAGCAGCTTAAACAGGGATCAGCCCCAGCATTTT,CASSLNRDQPQHF
-,-,15,TRBV7-8,TRBJ1-5,TGTGCCAGCAGCTTAAATTCCAGGGGTTCGCAGCCCCAGCATTTT,CASSLNSRGSQPQHF
once,TRBD1,15,TRBV19,TRBJ1-2,TGTGCCAGTAGGGTTACAGGGGAGGATAGCTATGGCTACACCTTC,CASRVTGEDSYGYTF
-,TRBD1,14,TRBV5-6,TRBJ2-7,TGTGCCAGCAGGGACGGACAGGGTACCTACGAGCAGTACTTC,CASRDGQGTYEQYF
-,-,13,TRBV11-2,TRBJ1-1,TGTGCCAGCAGCTCAGGGTGGGGAACTGAAGCTTTCTTT,CASSSGWGTEAFF
-,-,13,TRBV2,TRBJ1-5,TGTGCCAGCGAAAGGGAGGGGGGTCAGCCCCAGCATTTT,CASEREGGQPQHF
-,TRBD2,13,TRBV2,TRBJ2-5,TGTGCCAGCAGGACCTTCGGGGGGGAGACCCAGTACTTC,CASRTFGGETQYF
-,-,17,TRBV4-1,TRBJ1-5,TGCGCCAGCAGCCACCTCCTTGGGGGGATCGGCAATCAGCCCCAGCATTTT,CASSHLLGGIGNQPQHF
-,-,16,TRBV30,TRBJ1-2,TGTGCCTGGAGTAAAGGGGGAGCCCGGGCTGGCTATGGCTACACCTTC,CAWSKGGARAGYGYTF
-,-,13,TRBV5-4,TRBJ2-1,TGTGCCAGCAGCTTGCCCATCAGGGATGAGCAGTTCTTC,CASSLPIRDEQFF
-,TRBD2,16,TRBV10-3,TRBJ2-1,TGTGCCATCAGTGACCCACTAGCGGGAGGCTCCCATGAGCAGTTCTTC,CAISDPLAGGSHEQFF
-,TRBD1,14,TRBV5-5,TRBJ1-2,TGTGCCAGCAGCTGGGACAGGGCGGGCTATGGCTACACCTTC,CASSWDRAGYGYTF
-,TRBD2,15,TRBV10-3,TRBJ2-7,TGTGCCATCAGTAGGACTAGCGACTCCACATACGAGCAGTACTTC,CAISRTSDSTYEQYF
-,TRBD2,16,TRBV6-1,TRBJ2-3,TGTGCCAGCATCGAAGCGGGAGGGTTTCGCACAGATACGCAGTATTTT,CASIEAGGFRTDTQYF
-,TRBD2,15,TRBV5-1,TRBJ2-1,TGCGCCAGCAGCTTGACTAGCGGGGTCTACAATGAGCAGTTCTTC,CASSLTSGVYNEQFF
-,-,14,TRBV28,TRBJ2-2,TGTGCCAGCAGTTCCGTGCGGCCTACCGGGGAGCTGTTTTTT,CASSSVRPTGELFF
few,-,14,TRBV18,TRBJ1-5,TGTGCCAGCTCACCAACAGGTATCAATCAGCCCCAGCATTTT,CASSPTGINQPQHF
many,TRBD1,15,TRBV5-4,TRBJ1-1,TGTGCCAGCAGCTTGAGGGACAGGGTTGGCACTGAAGCTTTCTTT,CASSLRDRVGTEAFF